This note documents a single T cell receptor (beta chain) sequence. Antigen: not known. The sample belongs to a study of blood T cells in healthy people across ages. Overall study findings and caveats: CMV infection status of these donors was not known.

PCR was performed a second time for about 6 to 12 cycles using a sample-barcoded 5' primer and a J-beta primer mix. MiXCR, run by TCRdb on the 5' RACE reads, gives a single entry per CDR3 protein. The sample includes roughly 830,000 distinct CDR3 sequences, about 59% seen only once; the top ten take about a quarter. The CDR3 covers 14 residues. Germline-derived CDR1 and CDR2 are MNHEY and SVGAGI. After removal of 6 bases from V and 6 bases from J, the junction contained 10 bases not matched to a gene. Sequencing used blood. The receptor was isolated from a man aged 25 to 40 in good health. The chain links TRBV6-5 to TRBJ2-7; TRBD1 matches at 8 bases. Here the CDR3 DNA reads TGTGCCAGCAGCCAAGGGACAGGTTCCCTCGAGCAGTACTTC. It codes for CASSQGTGSLEQYF.